The clone carrying this T cell receptor beta chain showed up just a few times. The data were obtained in a study of T cells in Graves' hyperthyroidism and ophthalmopathy. The J segment lost 8 bases and the V segment lost 6 bases, leaving 7 bases of the junction unmatched. The CDR3 consists of 13 residues. Amplification of TCR beta CDR3 regions was performed using RNA transcripts as template. In the first-round RT-PCR of the TCR CDR3, the HTBI primer set was used. Via MiXCR, TCRdb re-called the multiplex PCR reads, giving one row per CDR3 protein. The data contain about 590,000 distinct CDR3 sequences, 15% to 18% of them singletons. The diagnoses drew upon clinical symptoms, serum thyroxine and TRAb, thyroid ultrasound and orbital computed tomography.

The rearrangement uses TRBV12-3 or TRBV12-4 and TRBJ1-2; TRBD1 aligns across 9 bases. Source material: blood. This clonotype was obtained from a woman in her 30s with Graves' hyperthyroidism. CDR3 amino acids: CASRLGQGGGYTF. CDR3 DNA sequence: TGTGCCAGCAGGTTGGGACAGGGTGGCGGCTACACCTTC.